The 31 T cell receptor beta chains below all came from one sample that was sequenced in a study of shared clonotypes between healthy human individuals. The protocol was immunoSEQ multiplex PCR, while the TCRdb copy is restricted to in-frame clones and leaves out a portion. The sample shows approximately 2.1 million clones, approximately 93% of them seen only once. The sample was naive CD4+ T cells from PBMCs. The sample's subset: CD45RA+ positively selected. The receptors here all came from a young man in good health. Some clones in this sample may be carry-over from other donors' samples.

V and J are TRBV7-9 and TRBJ2-1; 11 bases map to TRBD2. From germline, CDR1 is SEHNR and CDR2 FQNEAQ (reference sequence). This CDR3 is 17 amino acids long. The V and J ends lost 0 bases and 6 bases, in that order; junction bases with no gene match: 7. Here the CDR3 DNA reads TGTGCCAGCAGCTTAGCGAGGGGTAGCGGGAGGGTCAATGAGCAGTTCTTC. It codes for CASSLARGSGRVNEQFF.

This chain connects TRBV5-1 to TRBJ2-6; D gene uncertain. The CDR3 has 15 amino acids. The germline gives CDR1 SGHRS, CDR2 YFSETQ. The germline V and J ends were trimmed by 2 bases and 0 bases, with 6 bases remaining between them. The CDR3 protein is CASSLLISGANVLTF. The CDR3 coding sequence is TGCGCCAGCAGCTTATTGATCTCTGGGGCCAACGTCCTGACTTTC.

The genes are TRBV19 and TRBJ1-3; a possible D gene is TRBD1 (6 bases). V was trimmed by 5 bases and J by 3 bases, leaving 14 bases between them. Germline lookup yields CDR1 LNHDA and CDR2 SQIVND (reference sequence). The CDR3 totals 15 residues. CDR3 in DNA: TGTGCCAGTAGTCCACCAGGGGCTAGTGGAAACACCATATATTTT. Translated: CASSPPGASGNTIYF.

The chain uses TRBV5-4 and TRBJ2-3; no clear D gene. Germline lookup yields CDR1 SGHNT and CDR2 YYREEE (reference sequence). V lost 5 bases to trimming and J lost 3 bases, with 10 bases between them. This CDR3 comprises 13 residues. Here the CDR3 reads CASRWLGTDTQYF. The DNA for the CDR3 is TGTGCCAGCAGGTGGCTCGGAACAGATACGCAGTATTTT.

The CDR3 region has the DNA TGTGCCTGGACTCGGACAGGAACCTACGAGCAGTACTTC. Protein product: CAWTRTGTYEQYF. The gene calls are TRBV30 and TRBJ2-7; the match to TRBD1 covers 7 bases. Germline CDR1 GTSNPN, CDR2 SVGIG (reference sequence). V lost 4 bases, J lost 2 bases, and 5 bases stayed unmatched. The CDR3 is made up of 13 amino acids.

The CDR3 DNA is TGTGCCAGCAGTCTAACAGGGCCCTATGGCTACACCTTC. It is translated as CASSLTGPYGYTF. The V and J genes are TRBV6-6 and TRBJ1-2, with a weak D call TRBD1 (6 bases). V dropped 5 bases and J dropped 4 bases, with 11 bases sitting between them. From germline, CDR1 is MNHNY and CDR2 SVGAGI (reference sequence). The CDR3 contains 13 residues.

The chain combines TRBV2 with TRBJ1-6, with D unclear. There are 15 residues in the CDR3. V was trimmed by 7 bases and J by 0 bases, leaving 10 bases between them. The germline gives CDR1 SNHLY, CDR2 FYNNEI. The CDR3 DNA reads TGTGCCAGCACGCCAGAGAGCTCCTATAATTCACCCCTCCACTTT. It translates to CASTPESSYNSPLHF.

V and J are TRBV19 and TRBJ1-1, with TRBD1 matching over 7 bases. The CDR3 is 15 residues long. The J segment lost 0 bases and the V segment lost 5 bases, leaving 6 bases of the junction unmatched. Germline assignment: CDR1 LNHDA and CDR2 SQIVND (reference sequence). The CDR3 loop reads CASSLPGQMNTEAFF. DNA for the CDR3: TGTGCCAGTAGTCTCCCGGGACAGATGAACACTGAAGCTTTCTTT. Full variable domain (remainder filled in from reference TRBV19 and TRBJ1-1): DGGITQSPKYLFRKEGQNVTLSCEQNLNHDAMYWYRQDPGQGLRLIYYSQIVNDFQKGDIAEGYSVSREKKESFPLTVTSAQKNPTAFYLCASSLPGQMNTEAFFGQGTRLTVV.

The chain is built from TRBV15 and TRBJ2-2; no clear D gene. V was shortened by 3 bases and J by 1 base, with 12 bases between the two germline ends. The CDR3 totals 16 residues. CDR1 is LNHNV, CDR2 YYDKDF, per germline (reference sequence). CDR3: CATSSRSRMNTGELFF. In DNA, the CDR3 is TGTGCCACCAGCAGCAGGAGCCGTATGAACACCGGGGAGCTGTTTTTT.

This clone has a single count. The J gene is TRBJ1-2, the V gene TRBV6-1, with D hard to call. Trimming pared 0 bases from V and 3 bases from J, leaving 11 bases between. The CDR3 extends over 15 amino acids. The germline gives CDR1 MNHNS, CDR2 SASEGT. This CDR3 is CASSEAGGRDYGYTF. CDR3 coding DNA: TGTGCCAGCAGTGAAGCGGGAGGTAGGGACTATGGCTACACCTTC.

The rearrangement uses TRBV6-1 and TRBJ2-3; 7 nucleotides match TRBD2. The CDR3 runs to 15 residues. The germline gives CDR1 MNHNS, CDR2 SASEGT. After removal of 10 bases from V and 6 bases from J, the junction contained 16 bases not matched to a gene. CDR3 loop: CATDWGGSTDDTQYF. The CDR3 DNA is TGTGCCACCGACTGGGGCGGGAGTACTGACGATACGCAGTATTTT.

On this clone: In the same sample, other DNA sequences code for this CDR3. This chain joins TRBV7-2 and TRBJ1-5; no reliable D call. V dropped 2 bases and J dropped 3 bases, with 8 bases sitting between them. In germline, CDR1 is SGHTA, CDR2 FQGNSA. The CDR3 sequence is 14 residues long. This CDR3 reads CASSLLGPNQPQHF. The CDR3 DNA follows: TGTGCCAGCAGCTTACTGGGCCCCAATCAGCCCCAGCATTTT.

The chain uses TRBV27 and TRBJ2-7, with 9 bases lining up with TRBD1. Germline lookup yields CDR1 MNHEY and CDR2 SMNVEV (reference sequence). J lost 2 bases, V lost 3 bases, and 8 bases had no gene match. CDR3 length: 16 amino acids. The CDR3, as DNA: TGTGCCAGCAGTTTGTTACAGGGGGCGACCGCCTACGAGCAGTACTTC. Amino acid sequence: CASSLLQGATAYEQYF.

This clone was picked up a small number of times. The chain recombines TRBV11-2 with TRBJ2-1, with a tentative D call TRBD2 (7 bases). The CDR3 is 16 residues long. Germline CDR1 SGHAT, CDR2 FQNNGV. The ends were cut back, 3 bases at V and 5 bases at J, with 17 bases in the middle. CDR3: CASSFWAQGGDNEQFF. CDR3 DNA sequence: TGTGCCAGCAGCTTTTGGGCCCAAGGGGGGGACAATGAGCAGTTCTTC.

The rearrangement joins TRBV5-6 to TRBJ1-4; D unresolved. The ends were cut back, 1 base at V and 0 bases at J, with 7 bases in the middle. CDR1 is SGHDT and CDR2 is YYEEEE in the germline V gene. The CDR3 runs 15 residues. The CDR3 nucleotides are TGTGCCAGCAGCTTGCGGTCTGCAACTAATGAAAAACTGTTTTTT. Its translation is CASSLRSATNEKLFF. The full variable domain, completed using reference TRBV5-6 and TRBJ1-4, is DAGVTQSPTHLIKTRGQQVTLRCSPKSGHDTVSWYQQALGQGPQFIFQYYEEEERQRGNFPDRFSGHQFPNYSSELNVNALLLGDSALYLCASSLRSATNEKLFFGSGTQLSVL.

The CDR3 here is CASSTKTAGTDTQYF. The CDR3 coding sequence is TGTGCCAGCAGCACCAAGACAGCGGGCACAGATACGCAGTATTTT. The chain has TRBV11-2 and TRBJ2-3; D may match TRBD1 or TRBD2 (5 bases each). The CDR3 length is 15 residues. CDR1 and CDR2 from the germline V gene are SGHAT and FQNNGV. The V end was cut by 5 bases, the J end by 1 base, with 13 bases between.

The rearrangement joins TRBV7-3 to TRBJ1-3; no firm D call. Per germline, CDR1 SGHTA and CDR2 FQGTGA. V shed 2 bases and J shed 4 bases, with 3 bases lying between them. The CDR3 is made up of 12 amino acids. The CDR3 sequence: CASSLDGNTIYF. The CDR3 DNA sequence: TGTGCCAGCAGCTTAGACGGAAACACCATATATTTT.

The chain combines TRBV7-2 with TRBJ2-1; TRBD1 or TRBD2 may be the D gene (6 bases each). Trimming pared 5 bases from V and 0 bases from J, leaving 17 bases between. CDR1 is SGHTA, CDR2 FQGNSA, per germline. The CDR3 extends over 17 amino acids. The CDR3 bases are TGTGCCAGCAGCCCTGAATCGGGGGCTGGCTCCTACAATGAGCAGTTCTTC. Its translation: CASSPESGAGSYNEQFF.

The chain has TRBV10-3 and TRBJ1-1; D remains unclear. This CDR3 comprises 13 residues. The germline V and J ends were trimmed by 10 bases and 0 bases, with 12 bases remaining between them. Germline values: CDR1 ENHRY, CDR2 SYGVKD. The CDR3 DNA reads TGTGCCACCAATGACGGCGTGAACACTGAAGCTTTCTTT. As protein: CATNDGVNTEAFF.

The chain links TRBV2 to TRBJ1-5; 8 nucleotides line up with TRBD1. This CDR3 comprises 13 residues. After removal of 5 bases from V and 5 bases from J, the junction contained 2 bases not matched to a gene. Germline V gives CDR1 SNHLY, CDR2 FYNNEI. This chain's CDR3 is CASSSQGDQPQHF. The CDR3 DNA sequence: TGTGCCAGCAGTTCACAGGGGGATCAGCCCCAGCATTTT.

This clone was detected only once. The chain has TRBV13 and TRBJ2-1; possibly TRBD1 for D (5 bases). CDR1 and CDR2 from the germline V gene are PRHDT and FYEKMQ (reference sequence). V dropped 1 base and J dropped 5 bases, with 18 bases sitting between them. The length of the CDR3 is 17 residues. CDR3 coding DNA: TGTGCCAGCAGCTTAGTCTTCAGGTTGGCGGACAACAATGAGCAGTTCTTC. It yields the protein CASSLVFRLADNNEQFF.

As for this clone: This same CDR3 is encoded by further DNA sequences in the sample. The rearrangement joins TRBV7-3 to TRBJ2-6; D uncertain. The CDR3 contains 15 residues. The V gene's germline CDR1 is SGHTA and CDR2 FQGTGA. V dropped 0 bases and J dropped 0 bases, with 3 bases sitting between them. The CDR3 is CASSLTSSGANVLTF. Written as DNA, the CDR3 is TGTGCCAGCAGCTTAACCAGCTCTGGGGCCAACGTCCTGACTTTC.

The rearrangement joins TRBV15 to TRBJ2-7, with D possibly TRBD1 on 5 matching bases. CDR1 LNHNV and CDR2 YYDKDF come from the germline V gene (reference sequence). V was pared by 0 bases and J by 3 bases, with 12 bases between. The CDR3 has 15 residues. The CDR3 coding sequence is TGTGCCACCAGCAGAGATAGTGGCAGGGACTACGAGCAGTACTTC. Protein product: CATSRDSGRDYEQYF. The full variable domain, completed using reference TRBV15 and TRBJ2-7, is DAMVIQNPRYQVTQFGKPVTLSCSQTLNHNVMYWYQQKSSQAPKLLFHYYDKDFNNEADTPDNFQSRRPNTSFCFLDIRSPGLGDTAMYLCATSRDSGRDYEQYFGPGTRLTVT.

This chain links TRBV7-2 with TRBJ1-5, with 10 bases lining up with TRBD1. The junction had 6 bases not matched to a gene; V was cut back by 4 bases and J by 6 bases. The CDR3 totals 15 residues. Germline V gene data show CDR1 as SGHTA and CDR2 as FQGNSA. Here the CDR3 reads CASSSRTGGGQPQHF. CDR3 coding DNA: TGTGCCAGCAGCTCGCGGACAGGGGGGGGTCAGCCCCAGCATTTT.

V and J are TRBV5-1 and TRBJ2-6; D is possibly TRBD1 (5 bases). With 2 bases removed from V and 0 bases from J, the gap between germline ends came to 15 bases. Germline lookup yields CDR1 SGHRS and CDR2 YFSETQ. CDR3 size: 18 residues. The CDR3 reads CASSFVKQAISGANVLTF. In DNA form, the CDR3 reads TGCGCCAGCAGCTTTGTTAAACAGGCTATCTCTGGGGCCAACGTCCTGACTTTC. Full variable domain (remainder filled in from reference TRBV5-1 and TRBJ2-6): KAGVTQTPRYLIKTRGQQVTLSCSPISGHRSVSWYQQTPGQGLQFLFEYFSETQRNKGNFPGRFSGRQFSNSRSEMNVSTLELGDSALYLCASSFVKQAISGANVLTFGAGSRLTVL.

The chain uses TRBV11-1 and TRBJ2-7, with 7 bases identical to TRBD1. Per germline, CDR1 SGHAT and CDR2 FQDESV (reference sequence). V dropped 0 bases and J dropped 5; count of bases not matched to a gene: 7. The CDR3 totals 15 residues. The CDR3 region has the DNA TGTGCCAGCAGCTTAGCCCCGGGACAGTCGGACGAGCAGTACTTC. Residues: CASSLAPGQSDEQYF.

The chain joins TRBV10-1 to TRBJ1-2; no clear D gene. Germline CDR1 WNHNN, CDR2 SYGVQD (reference sequence). The V gene lost 2 bases and the J gene lost 9 bases, with 10 bases spanning the gap. This CDR3 spans 12 amino acids. CDR3 amino acids: CASSEPLGSYTF. CDR3 DNA sequence: TGCGCCAGCAGTGAGCCCCTGGGGAGCTACACCTTC.

This rearrangement joins TRBV30 to TRBJ2-1; TRBD2 agrees at 14 bases. Germline V lookup: CDR1 GTSNPN, CDR2 SVGIG (reference sequence). After removal of 1 base from V and 12 bases from J, the junction contained 5 bases not matched to a gene. The CDR3 has 14 residues. The CDR3, as DNA: TGTGCCTGGAGTGCGGGACTAGCGGGAGTCGTGCAGTTCTTC. As protein: CAWSAGLAGVVQFF.

In nucleotides, the CDR3 is TGTGCCAGCAGCTTAACGTTAAGGGGCAGAAACTATGGCTACACCTTC. Amino acids: CASSLTLRGRNYGYTF. The rearrangement uses TRBV7-3 and TRBJ1-2; the D gene is possibly TRBD1 (5 bases). In germline, CDR1 is SGHTA, CDR2 FQGTGA. V lost 0 bases and J 2 bases, leaving 13 bases between the germline ends. CDR3 length: 16 residues.

V usage is TRBV6-1 and J usage is TRBJ1-2; 10 bases map to TRBD1. Germline values: CDR1 MNHNS, CDR2 SASEGT. CDR3 length: 12 residues. The trim removed 7 bases at V and 8 bases at J, leaving 4 bases unmatched. CDR3 region: CASMGTGDGYTF. DNA of the CDR3: TGTGCCAGCATGGGGACAGGGGACGGCTACACCTTC.

The chain uses TRBV28 and TRBJ1-5; TRBD1 aligns across 10 bases. Germline V CDR1 and CDR2: MDHEN, SYDVKM. The CDR3 has 15 residues. V shed 5 bases and J 7 bases; nucleotides not matched to a gene: 8. The CDR3 nucleotides read TGTGCCAGCAGTCCTCCGACAGGGGGCGGGCAGCCCCAGCATTTT. Translated: CASSPPTGGGQPQHF.